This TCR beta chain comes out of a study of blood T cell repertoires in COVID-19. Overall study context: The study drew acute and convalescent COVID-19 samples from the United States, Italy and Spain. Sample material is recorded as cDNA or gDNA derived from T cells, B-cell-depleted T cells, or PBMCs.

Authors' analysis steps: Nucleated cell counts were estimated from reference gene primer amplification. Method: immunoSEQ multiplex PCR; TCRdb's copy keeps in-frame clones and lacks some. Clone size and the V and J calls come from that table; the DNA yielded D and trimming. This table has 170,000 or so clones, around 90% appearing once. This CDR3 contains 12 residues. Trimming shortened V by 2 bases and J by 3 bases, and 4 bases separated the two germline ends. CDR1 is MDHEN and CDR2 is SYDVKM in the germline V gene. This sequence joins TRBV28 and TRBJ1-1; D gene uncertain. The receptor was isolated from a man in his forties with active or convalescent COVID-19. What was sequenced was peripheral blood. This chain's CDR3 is CASSLTDTEAFF. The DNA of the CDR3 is TGTGCCAGCAGTTTAACAGACACTGAAGCTTTCTTT.